The 7 T cell receptor beta chains presented below share a single source sample, sequenced in a study of graft-versus-host responses after intestinal transplantation. Antigens for these TCRs are unknown. Produced via immunoSEQ multiplex PCR; TCRdb's table is partial and in-frame only. The sample comprises some 140,000 clones, more than 90% of which are singletons, and over 0.15% rests with the top ten. This sample comprised unstimulated CD4+ T cells sorted from spleen or lymph node cells, obtained before intestinal transplant. The receptor source for this set is a human donor who received an intestinal transplant.

This clone has a handful of counts. The rearrangement uses TRBV7-2 and TRBJ2-7, with D possibly being TRBD1 or TRBD2 (5 bases each). The CDR3 runs 14 residues. V lost 5 bases and J lost 2, with 13 bases in between. Germline V CDR1 and CDR2: SGHTA, FQGNSA. The CDR3 coding sequence is TGTGCCAGCAGCCCTCGAGAGGGACCCTACGAGCAGTACTTC. Protein: CASSPREGPYEQYF.

The chain employs TRBV4-2 and TRBJ2-5; no firm D call. V was cut by 4 bases and J by 5 bases, with 11 bases left in between. This CDR3 has 13 amino acids. The germline V gene encodes CDR1 LGHNA and CDR2 YNFKEQ. Written as DNA, the CDR3 is TGTGCCAGCAGCCCCGGAGCGACGGAGACCCAGTACTTC. This codes for CASSPGATETQYF.

V usage is TRBV6-6 and J usage is TRBJ1-5; D might be TRBD1 (5 bases). Trimming cost V 5 bases and J 3 bases, with 14 bases left between them. The CDR3 loop spans 15 amino acids. Germline CDR1 and CDR2: MNHNY and SVGAGI (reference sequence). The CDR3 DNA sequence: TGTGCCAGCAGTCGGATCCGGGGCGACAATCAGCCCCAGCATTTT. Translation gives CASSRIRGDNQPQHF.

This chain connects TRBV6-5 to TRBJ1-6; D is ambiguous. CDR1 is MNHEY, CDR2 SVGAGI, per germline. CDR3 size: 10 residues. Trimming removed 8 bases from V and 12 bases from J, with 8 bases in between. This CDR3 reads CASGVGPLHF. Written as DNA, the CDR3 is TGTGCCAGCGGAGTGGGACCCCTCCACTTT.

The gene calls are TRBV7-7 and TRBJ2-2, with no clear D. Trimming shortened V by 4 bases and J by 0 bases, and 6 bases separated the two germline ends. CDR1 and CDR2 (germline): SSHAT, FNYEAQ (reference sequence). CDR3 length equals 14 residues. The CDR3 region has the DNA TGTGCCAGCAGCTCAGTCGCGAACACCGGGGAGCTGTTTTTT. Its protein product is CASSSVANTGELFF.

The chain recombines TRBV2 with TRBJ1-2; TRBD1 aligns across 8 bases. The germline CDR1 and CDR2 sequences are SNHLY and FYNNEI. This CDR3 comprises 13 residues. The V gene end was trimmed by 8 bases and the J gene end by 6 bases; junction bases not matched to a gene: 8. Here the CDR3 DNA reads TGTGCCAGCTCGTTGGACAGGGAACATGGCTACACCTTC. Its protein product is CASSLDREHGYTF. The entire variable domain, with the rest obtained from reference TRBV2 and TRBJ1-2, is as follows: EPEVTQTPSHQVTQMGQEVILRCVPISNHLYFYWYRQILGQKVEFLVSFYNNEISEKSEIFDDQFSVERPDGSNFTLKIRSTKLEDSAMYFCASSLDREHGYTFGSGTRLTVV.

The chain carries TRBV7-3 and TRBJ2-7; 10 bases agree with TRBD2. This CDR3 spans 16 amino acids. Germline V gives CDR1 SGHTA, CDR2 FQGTGA. The V and J ends lost 5 bases and 2 bases, in that order; junction bases with no gene match: 9. The CDR3 reads CASSPSVAGGPYEQYF. DNA for the CDR3: TGTGCCAGCAGCCCATCGGTAGCGGGGGGCCCCTACGAGCAGTACTTC.